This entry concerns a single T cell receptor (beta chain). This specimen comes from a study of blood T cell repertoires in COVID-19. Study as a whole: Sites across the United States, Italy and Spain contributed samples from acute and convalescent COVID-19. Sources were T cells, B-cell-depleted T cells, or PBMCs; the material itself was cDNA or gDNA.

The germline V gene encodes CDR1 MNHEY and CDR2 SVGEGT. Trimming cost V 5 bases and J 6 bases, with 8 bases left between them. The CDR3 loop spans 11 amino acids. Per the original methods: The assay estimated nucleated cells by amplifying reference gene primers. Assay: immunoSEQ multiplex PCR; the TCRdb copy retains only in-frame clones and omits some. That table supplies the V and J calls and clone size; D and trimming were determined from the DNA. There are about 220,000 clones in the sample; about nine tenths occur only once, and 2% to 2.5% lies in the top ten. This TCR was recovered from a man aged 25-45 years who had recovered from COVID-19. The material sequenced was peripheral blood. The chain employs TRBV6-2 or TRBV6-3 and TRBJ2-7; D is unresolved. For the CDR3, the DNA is TGTGCCAGCAGTACAGTTACCGAGCAGTACTTC. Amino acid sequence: CASSTVTEQYF.